The entry below gives a single TCR beta chain sequence along with its context. Its target antigen remains unknown. No base quality information exists; no much larger clone differs at one position. The time point label for this specimen denotes: baseline before first vaccination. Vaccinee samples came from UK trials COV001 and COV002, including a single-blind randomized controlled phase 2/3 trial of AZD1222 (ChAdOx1 nCoV-19) in healthy adults. For TCRbeta chain sequencing, PBMC samples from trial participants were taken at day 0 and at day 28 after the second dose. The trim is 2 bases for V and 5 bases for J, with a gap of 12 bases between the germline ends. The CDR3, from cysteine to phenylalanine, totals 14 residues. CDR3 DNA only is kept here, 42 bases in frame from base 1. The germline V gene encodes CDR1 ENHRY and CDR2 SYGVKD. This sample was included in a study of T cell responses to AZD1222 COVID-19 vaccine (dated by TCRdb to the early 2020s). Regarding the study in general: AZD1222 recipients whose second dose came at about 4 weeks and those whose second dose came at about 12 weeks were combined into one group, since spike-specific TCR depth and breadth did not differ between the two schedules. A total of 233 trial participants underwent TCR sequencing, of whom about 210 received two doses of AZD1222 and about 26 received two doses of the MenACWY control vaccine. Trial participants were enrolled into age subgroups of 18-55, 56-69 and 70-plus years, which contained roughly 150, 30 and 60 TCR-sequenced participants, respectively.

Broad study findings and their caveats: Reportedly, almost half of the unique spike-specific TCRs recognized epitopes lying outside the regions that are mutated in the B.1.351 and B.1.1.7 variants. No day 14 peak-response samples were available, so repertoires were characterized only after the peak T cell response. Most participants were white British and females outnumbered males, and the authors suggested that clonal diversity may have been underestimated. Spike-specific TCR breadth and depth rose significantly after two AZD1222 doses compared with day 0 and with MenACWY recipients. The whole spike protein was spanned by vaccine-associated CD4 TCRs, and dominant responses were seen in regions 160-218 and 743-854. Conclusions about previously exposed vaccinees are limited because only five to seven AZD1222 recipients were SARS-CoV-2 seropositive at baseline. In the small 56-69-year group, the increase in depth fell short of significance, most likely because of low power.

The CDR3 regions of human TCRbeta chains were analyzed by immunosequencing. For the original study's pipeline: Repertoire TCRs were matched against a reference library of SARS-CoV-2-specific TCRs generated with the MIRA antigen-specificity platform. Breadth was defined as the fraction of unique TCRs that were SARS-CoV-2-associated. Depth was defined as the fraction of total T cells that were SARS-CoV-2-associated. Each spike-specific TCR was assigned to its reactive spike region and to a CD4 or CD8 class using the MIRA data. Log10-transformed breadth and depth values were compared by one-way ANOVA with Sidak's multiple comparisons tests. TCRdb retrieved this table from immuneACCESS and kept in-frame rearrangements only. Not all clones are present; in checked studies, unresolved V genes account for under half, and no reason is known for the remainder. That table furnishes V, J and clone size, whereas the DNA furnished D and trimming. The table for this sample lists about 140,000 clones; 89% of them were counted only once. Under 3.5% of the sample is in the top ten clones.

This chain is built from TRBV10-3 and TRBJ1-1; there is no confident call for the D gene. The sample here was peripheral blood, taken on day 0 of AZD1222 vaccination. The sequence was obtained from an adult in good health. The nucleotides are TGTGCCATCAGTGAGAGGGCCGCGAGGACTGAAGCTTTCTTT. This is translated as CAISERAARTEAFF.